This TCR beta chain was sequenced for a study of cytomegalovirus exposure and HLA in healthy donors. Overall study context: A preliminary data release comprised 80 million or so unique TCRs obtained from HLA-typed donors.

The V end lost 1 base, the J end lost 0 bases, and 10 bases lay between the germline ends. CDR3 length: 16 residues. The germline V gene encodes CDR1 SGHVS and CDR2 FNYEAQ. This clone occurred a few times. What it binds is unknown. Findings of the study overall: A missense variant in DCLRE1C was later tied to TCR beta V- and J-gene trimming. TCR beta chains numbering more than 150 were designated cytomegalovirus-associated.

The donors, nominally healthy at sampling, likely had unrecorded immune exposures. The study ran its PCR with 60 Vbeta and 13 Jbeta primers. Assay used: immunoSEQ multiplex PCR; TCRdb lists only in-frame clones, some missing. The sample lists roughly 120,000 clones, over 60% seen once, with 8.2% in the top ten. This TCR was sampled from a woman in her 40s in good health and CMV-seropositive. Sequences were obtained from PBMCs. This chain uses TRBV7-6 with TRBJ1-3; D remains ambiguous. DNA of the CDR3: TGTGCCAGCAGCTTAGAGCCCAGGCACTCTGGAAACACCATATATTTT. Its protein is CASSLEPRHSGNTIYF.